This T cell receptor (beta chain) was documented in a study of T cells expressing NK-cell markers. Across the study: It was sorted CD3+CD56-NKG2C+, CD3+CD56+NKG2C- and CD3+CD56+NKG2C+ T cells that provided the TCR beta repertoires.

Germline lookup yields CDR1 SGHRS and CDR2 YFSETQ. The CDR3 contains 15 residues. cDNA encoding TCR beta was synthesized via 5'RACE template switching incorporating UMIs. Reanalyzing the 5' RACE reads, TCRdb keeps one entry per CDR3 protein, without DNA. The listing contains 550,000 to 600,000 distinct CDR3 sequences. The receptor was isolated from a man younger than 35 in good health. The sequencing input was blood T cells: a sorted CD56 or NKG2C T cell subset, CD4+ or CD8+ T cells, or bulk PBMC T cells (not recorded which). J is TRBJ2-3 and V is TRBV5-1; TCRdb lists TRBD2, though no DNA is available to test this call. The CDR3 protein is CASSLDSGRTDTQYF.